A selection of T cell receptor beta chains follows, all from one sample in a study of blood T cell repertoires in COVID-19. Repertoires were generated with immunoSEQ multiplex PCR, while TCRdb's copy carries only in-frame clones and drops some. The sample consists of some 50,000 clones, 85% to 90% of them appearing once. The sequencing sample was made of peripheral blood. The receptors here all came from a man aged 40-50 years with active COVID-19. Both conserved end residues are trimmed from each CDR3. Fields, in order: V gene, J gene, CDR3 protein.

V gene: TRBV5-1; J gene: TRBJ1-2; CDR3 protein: ASSQTGGDGYT
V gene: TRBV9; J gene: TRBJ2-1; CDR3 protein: ASSVGDSGTDEQF
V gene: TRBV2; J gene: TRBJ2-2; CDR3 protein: ASLRQGANTGELF
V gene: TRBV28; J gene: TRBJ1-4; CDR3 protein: ASTLSSGGYEKLF
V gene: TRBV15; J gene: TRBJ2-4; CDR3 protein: ATKKAGTSGFLAKNIQY
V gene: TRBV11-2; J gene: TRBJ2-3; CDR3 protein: ASSFPLGVAVPTDTQY
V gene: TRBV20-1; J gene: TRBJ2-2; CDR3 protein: SASELLNTGELF
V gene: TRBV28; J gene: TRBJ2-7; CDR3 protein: ASTPTGGSVKFGQY
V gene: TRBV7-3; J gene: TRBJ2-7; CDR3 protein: ASSSDRGYEQY
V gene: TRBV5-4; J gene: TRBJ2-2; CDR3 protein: ASSSASSGTNTGELF
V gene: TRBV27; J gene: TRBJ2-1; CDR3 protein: ASSNNRGDEQF
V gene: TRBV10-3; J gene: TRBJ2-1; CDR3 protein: AIRGTSGGNNEQF
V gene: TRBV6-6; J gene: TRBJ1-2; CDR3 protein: ASSRSLGGAGIDYGYT
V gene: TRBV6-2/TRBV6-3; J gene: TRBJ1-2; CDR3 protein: ASSYEGAPYGYT
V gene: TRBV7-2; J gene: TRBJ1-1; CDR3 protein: ASSLGTGIMNTEAF
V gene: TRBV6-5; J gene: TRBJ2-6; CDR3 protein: ASSYGGSGANVLT
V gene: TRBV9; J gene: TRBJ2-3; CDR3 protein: ASSVGGGGTDTQY
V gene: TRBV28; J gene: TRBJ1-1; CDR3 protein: ASSFSTEAF
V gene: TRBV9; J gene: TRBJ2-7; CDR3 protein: ASSATGGMYHEQY
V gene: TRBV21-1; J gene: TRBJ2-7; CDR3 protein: ASSKEVGREQY
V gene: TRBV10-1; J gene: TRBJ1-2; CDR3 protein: ASSPTGNYGYT
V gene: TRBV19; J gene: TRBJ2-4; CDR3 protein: ASSTPALGENIQY
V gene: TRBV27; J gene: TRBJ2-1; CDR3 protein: ASSLSGQTTGVRAGEQF
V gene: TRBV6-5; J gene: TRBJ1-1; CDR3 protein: ASGTVIGMNTEAF
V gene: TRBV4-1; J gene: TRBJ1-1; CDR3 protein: ASSHITAGTNTEAF
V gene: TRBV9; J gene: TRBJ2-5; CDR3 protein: ASSPNQETQY
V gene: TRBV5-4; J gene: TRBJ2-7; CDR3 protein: ASSLGSSYEQY
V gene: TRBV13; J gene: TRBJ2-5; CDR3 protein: ASSLETNREREGGETQY
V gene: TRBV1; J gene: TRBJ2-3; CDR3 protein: TSSGGLGLAGDQGSTDTQY
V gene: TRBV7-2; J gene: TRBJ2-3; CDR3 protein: ASSLTSGTDTQY
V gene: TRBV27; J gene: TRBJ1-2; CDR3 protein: ASSLTKGWYGYT
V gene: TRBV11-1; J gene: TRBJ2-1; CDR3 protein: ASSKTSYYNEQF
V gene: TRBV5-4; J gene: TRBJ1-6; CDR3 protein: ASSPGGRAGNSPLH
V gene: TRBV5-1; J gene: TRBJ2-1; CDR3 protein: ASSLVTSVDEQF
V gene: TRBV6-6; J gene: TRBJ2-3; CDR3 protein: ASSPSGDTQY
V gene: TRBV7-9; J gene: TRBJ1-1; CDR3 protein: ASSPTSGDTEAF